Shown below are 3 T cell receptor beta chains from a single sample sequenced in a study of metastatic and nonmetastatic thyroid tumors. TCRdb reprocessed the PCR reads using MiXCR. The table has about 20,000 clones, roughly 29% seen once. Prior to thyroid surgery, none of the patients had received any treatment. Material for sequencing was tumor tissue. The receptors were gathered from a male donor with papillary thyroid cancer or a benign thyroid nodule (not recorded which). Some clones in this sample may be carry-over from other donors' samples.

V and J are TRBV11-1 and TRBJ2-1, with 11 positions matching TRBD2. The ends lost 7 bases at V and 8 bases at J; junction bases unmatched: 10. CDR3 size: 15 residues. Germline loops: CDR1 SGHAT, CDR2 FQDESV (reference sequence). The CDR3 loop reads CASTKPLLAGDEQFF. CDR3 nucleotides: TGTGCCAGCACCAAACCGTTACTAGCGGGAGATGAGCAGTTCTTC.

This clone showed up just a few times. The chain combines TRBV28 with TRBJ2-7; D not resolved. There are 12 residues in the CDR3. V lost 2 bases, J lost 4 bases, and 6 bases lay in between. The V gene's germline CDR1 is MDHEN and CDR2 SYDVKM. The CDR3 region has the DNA TGTGCCAGCAGTTTAGGCCAATACGAGCAGTACTTC. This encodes CASSLGQYEQYF.

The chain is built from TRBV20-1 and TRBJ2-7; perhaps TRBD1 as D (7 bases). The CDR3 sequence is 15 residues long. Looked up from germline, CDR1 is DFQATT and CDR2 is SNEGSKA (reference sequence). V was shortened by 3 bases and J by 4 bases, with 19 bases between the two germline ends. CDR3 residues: CSASRAAGGGYEQYF. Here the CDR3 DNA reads TGCAGTGCTAGTCGAGCGGCAGGGGGAGGATACGAGCAGTACTTC.